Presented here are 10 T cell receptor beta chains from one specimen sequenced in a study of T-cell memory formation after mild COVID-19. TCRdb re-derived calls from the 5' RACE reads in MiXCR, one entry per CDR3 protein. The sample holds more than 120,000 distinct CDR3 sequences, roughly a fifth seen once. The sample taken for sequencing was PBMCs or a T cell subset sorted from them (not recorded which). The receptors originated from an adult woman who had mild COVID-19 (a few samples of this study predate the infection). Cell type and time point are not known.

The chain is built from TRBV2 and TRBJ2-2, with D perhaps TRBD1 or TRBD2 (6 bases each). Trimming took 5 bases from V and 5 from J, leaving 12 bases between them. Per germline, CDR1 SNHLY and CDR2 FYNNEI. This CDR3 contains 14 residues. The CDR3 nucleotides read TGTGCCAGCAGTTTGGAGGGGACAACCGGGGAGCTGTTTTTT. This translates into CASSLEGTTGELFF.

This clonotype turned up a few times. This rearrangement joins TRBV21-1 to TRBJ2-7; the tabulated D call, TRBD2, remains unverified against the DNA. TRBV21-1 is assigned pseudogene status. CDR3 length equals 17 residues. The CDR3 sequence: CASSNMGRREKRYEQYF. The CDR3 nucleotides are TGTGCCAGCAGCAATATGGGTAGGCGGGAGAAGCGCTACGAGCAGTACTTC.

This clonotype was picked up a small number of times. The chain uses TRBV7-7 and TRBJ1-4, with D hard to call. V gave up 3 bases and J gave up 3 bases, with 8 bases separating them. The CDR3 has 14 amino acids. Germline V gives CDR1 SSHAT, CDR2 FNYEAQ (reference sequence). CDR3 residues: CASSLSGPNEKLFF. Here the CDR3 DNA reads TGTGCCAGCAGCTTGTCCGGACCTAATGAAAAACTGTTTTTT.

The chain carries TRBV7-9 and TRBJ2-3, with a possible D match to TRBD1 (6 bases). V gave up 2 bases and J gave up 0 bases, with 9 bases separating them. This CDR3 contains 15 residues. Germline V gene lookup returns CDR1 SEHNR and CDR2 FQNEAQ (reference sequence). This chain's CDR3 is CASSLNRASTDTQYF. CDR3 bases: TGTGCCAGCAGCTTAAACAGGGCTAGCACAGATACGCAGTATTTT.

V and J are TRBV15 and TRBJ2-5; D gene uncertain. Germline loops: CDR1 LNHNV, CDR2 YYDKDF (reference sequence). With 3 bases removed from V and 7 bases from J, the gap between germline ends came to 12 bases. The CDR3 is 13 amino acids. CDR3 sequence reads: CATSSPAPGTQYF. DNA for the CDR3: TGTGCCACCAGCAGTCCGGCCCCAGGGACCCAGTACTTC.

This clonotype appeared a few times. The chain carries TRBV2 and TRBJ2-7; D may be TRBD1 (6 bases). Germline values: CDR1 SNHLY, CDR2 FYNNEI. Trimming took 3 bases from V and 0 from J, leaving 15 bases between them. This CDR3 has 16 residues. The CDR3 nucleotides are TGTGCCAGCAGTGAGGGATTCGGACAGTTCTCCTACGAGCAGTACTTC. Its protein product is CASSEGFGQFSYEQYF.

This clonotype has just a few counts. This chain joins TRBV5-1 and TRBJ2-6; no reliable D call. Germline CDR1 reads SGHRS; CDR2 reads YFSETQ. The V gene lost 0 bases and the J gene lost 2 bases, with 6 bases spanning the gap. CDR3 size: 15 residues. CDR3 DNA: TGCGCCAGCAGCTTGGGGGGAACTGGGGCCAACGTCCTGACTTTC. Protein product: CASSLGGTGANVLTF.

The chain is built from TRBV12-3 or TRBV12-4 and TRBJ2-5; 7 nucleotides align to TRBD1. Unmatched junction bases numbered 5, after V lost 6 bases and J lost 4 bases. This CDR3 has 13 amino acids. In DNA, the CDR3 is TGTGCCAGCAGCCAGGGACAGTTAGAGACCCAGTACTTC. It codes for CASSQGQLETQYF.

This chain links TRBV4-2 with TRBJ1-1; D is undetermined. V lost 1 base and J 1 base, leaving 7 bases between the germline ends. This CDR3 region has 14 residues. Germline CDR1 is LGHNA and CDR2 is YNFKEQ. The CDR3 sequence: CASSQGTANTEAFF. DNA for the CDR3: TGTGCCAGCAGCCAAGGGACGGCGAACACTGAAGCTTTCTTT.

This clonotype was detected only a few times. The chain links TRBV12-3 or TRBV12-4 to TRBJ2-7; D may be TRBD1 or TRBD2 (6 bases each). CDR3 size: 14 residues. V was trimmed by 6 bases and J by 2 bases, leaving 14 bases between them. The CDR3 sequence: CASSLLRGAYEQYF. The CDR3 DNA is TGTGCCAGCAGCCTCCTAAGGGGGGCCTACGAGCAGTACTTC.